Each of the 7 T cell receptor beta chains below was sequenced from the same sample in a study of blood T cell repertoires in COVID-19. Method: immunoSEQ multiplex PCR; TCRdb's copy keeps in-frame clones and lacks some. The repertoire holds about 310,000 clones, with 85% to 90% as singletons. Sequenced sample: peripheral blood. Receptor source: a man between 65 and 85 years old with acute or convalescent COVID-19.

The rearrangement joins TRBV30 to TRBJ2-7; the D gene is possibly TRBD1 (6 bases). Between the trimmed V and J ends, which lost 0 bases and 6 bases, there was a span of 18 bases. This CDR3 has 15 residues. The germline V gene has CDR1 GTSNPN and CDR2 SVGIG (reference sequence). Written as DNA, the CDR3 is TGTGCCTGGAGTGTAGGGAACAGGGCCACGGGCGAGCAGTACTTC. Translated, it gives CAWSVGNRATGEQYF.

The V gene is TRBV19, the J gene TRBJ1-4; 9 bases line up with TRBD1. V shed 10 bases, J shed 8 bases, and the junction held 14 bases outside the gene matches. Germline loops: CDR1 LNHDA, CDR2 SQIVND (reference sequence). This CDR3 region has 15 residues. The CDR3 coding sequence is TGTGCCACAACCCCCCGGACAGGGGTGGGGGAAAAACTGTTTTTT. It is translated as CATTPRTGVGEKLFF.

The CDR3 region has the DNA TGTGCCAGCAGCTTAGCTCTCGGAGAGACCCAGTACTTC. As protein: CASSLALGETQYF. The rearrangement uses TRBV7-2 and TRBJ2-5; unclear D gene. CDR3 size: 13 residues. The germline V gene encodes CDR1 SGHTA and CDR2 FQGNSA. V was cut by 0 bases and J by 4 bases, with 6 bases left in between.

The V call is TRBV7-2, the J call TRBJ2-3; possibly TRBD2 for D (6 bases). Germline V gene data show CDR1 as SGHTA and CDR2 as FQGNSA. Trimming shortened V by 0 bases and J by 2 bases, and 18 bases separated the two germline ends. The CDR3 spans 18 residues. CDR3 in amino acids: CASSLAGGVGGYTDTQYF. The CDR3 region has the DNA TGTGCCAGCAGCTTAGCAGGCGGGGTAGGAGGTTACACAGATACGCAGTATTTT.

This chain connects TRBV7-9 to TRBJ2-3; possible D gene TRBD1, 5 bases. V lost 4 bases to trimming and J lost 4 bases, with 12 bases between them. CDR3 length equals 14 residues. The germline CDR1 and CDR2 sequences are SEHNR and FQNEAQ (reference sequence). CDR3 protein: CASSSSGSADTQYF. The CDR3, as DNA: TGTGCCAGCAGCTCCTCAGGGTCCGCAGATACGCAGTATTTT.

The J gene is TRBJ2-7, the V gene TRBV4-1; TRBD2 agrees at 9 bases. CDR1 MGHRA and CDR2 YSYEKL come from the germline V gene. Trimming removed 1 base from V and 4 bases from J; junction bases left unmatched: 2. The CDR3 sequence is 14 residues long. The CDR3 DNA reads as TGCGCCAGCAGCCAAGCAGCGGGAGGTTACGAGCAGTACTTC. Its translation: CASSQAAGGYEQYF.

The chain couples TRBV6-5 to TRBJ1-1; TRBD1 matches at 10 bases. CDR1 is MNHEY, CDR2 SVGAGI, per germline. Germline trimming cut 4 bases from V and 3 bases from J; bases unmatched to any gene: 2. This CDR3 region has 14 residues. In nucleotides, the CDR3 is TGTGCCAGCAGTTCGGACAGGGGGGACACTGAAGCTTTCTTT. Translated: CASSSDRGDTEAFF.